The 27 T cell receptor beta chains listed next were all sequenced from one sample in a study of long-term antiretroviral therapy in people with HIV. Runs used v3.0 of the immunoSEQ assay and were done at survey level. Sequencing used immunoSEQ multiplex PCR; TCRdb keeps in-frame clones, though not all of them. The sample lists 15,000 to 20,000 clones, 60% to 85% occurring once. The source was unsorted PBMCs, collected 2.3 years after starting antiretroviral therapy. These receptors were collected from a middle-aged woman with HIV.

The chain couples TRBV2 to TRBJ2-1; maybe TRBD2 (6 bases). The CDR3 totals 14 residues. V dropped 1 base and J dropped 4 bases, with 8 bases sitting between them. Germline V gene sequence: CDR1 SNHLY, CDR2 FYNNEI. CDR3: CASSEGTNYNEQFF. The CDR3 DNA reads TGTGCCAGCAGTGAAGGGACTAATTACAATGAGCAGTTCTTC.

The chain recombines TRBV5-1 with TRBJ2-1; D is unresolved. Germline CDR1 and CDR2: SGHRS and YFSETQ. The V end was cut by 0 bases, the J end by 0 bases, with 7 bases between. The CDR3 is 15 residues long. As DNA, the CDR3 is TGCGCCAGCAGCTTGGAAAGGAGCTCCTACAATGAGCAGTTCTTC. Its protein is CASSLERSSYNEQFF.

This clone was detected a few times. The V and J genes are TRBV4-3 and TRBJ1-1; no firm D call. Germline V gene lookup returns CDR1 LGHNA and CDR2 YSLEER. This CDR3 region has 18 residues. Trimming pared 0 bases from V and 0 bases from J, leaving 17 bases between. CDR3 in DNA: TGCGCCAGCAGCCAAGATACCAGGTTCTATACTATGAACACTGAAGCTTTCTTT. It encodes CASSQDTRFYTMNTEAFF.

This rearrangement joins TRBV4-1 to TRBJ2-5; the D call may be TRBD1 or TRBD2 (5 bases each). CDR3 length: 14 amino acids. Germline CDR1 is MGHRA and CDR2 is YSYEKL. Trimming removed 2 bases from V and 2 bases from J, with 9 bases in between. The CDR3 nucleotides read TGCGCCAGCAGCCAACATGGGGGTCAAGAGACCCAGTACTTC. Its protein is CASSQHGGQETQYF.

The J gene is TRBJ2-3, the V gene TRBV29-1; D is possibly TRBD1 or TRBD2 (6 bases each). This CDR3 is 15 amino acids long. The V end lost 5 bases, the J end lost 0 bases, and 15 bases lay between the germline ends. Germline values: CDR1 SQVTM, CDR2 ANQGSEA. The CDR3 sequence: CSVSPRGDSTDTQYF. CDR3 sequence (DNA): TGCAGCGTTTCTCCGAGGGGGGATAGCACAGATACGCAGTATTTT.

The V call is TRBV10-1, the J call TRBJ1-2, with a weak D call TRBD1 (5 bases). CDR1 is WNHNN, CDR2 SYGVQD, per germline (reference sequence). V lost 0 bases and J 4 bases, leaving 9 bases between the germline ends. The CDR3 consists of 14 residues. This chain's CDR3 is CASSESGRAYGYTF. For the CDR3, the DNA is TGCGCCAGCAGTGAGTCTGGCAGGGCCTATGGCTACACCTTC.

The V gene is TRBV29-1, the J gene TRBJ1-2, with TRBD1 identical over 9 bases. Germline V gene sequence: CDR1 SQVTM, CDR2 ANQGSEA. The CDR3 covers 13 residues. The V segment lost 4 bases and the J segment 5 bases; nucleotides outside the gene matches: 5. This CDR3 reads CSVGGQGWYGYTF. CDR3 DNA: TGCAGCGTTGGAGGACAGGGGTGGTATGGCTACACCTTC.

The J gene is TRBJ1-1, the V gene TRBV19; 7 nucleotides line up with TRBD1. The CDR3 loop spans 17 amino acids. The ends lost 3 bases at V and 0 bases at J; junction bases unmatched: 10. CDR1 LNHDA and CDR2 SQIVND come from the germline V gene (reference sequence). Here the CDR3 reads CASSIVGQVTMNTEAFF. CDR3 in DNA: TGTGCCAGTAGTATCGTAGGACAGGTCACAATGAACACTGAAGCTTTCTTT.

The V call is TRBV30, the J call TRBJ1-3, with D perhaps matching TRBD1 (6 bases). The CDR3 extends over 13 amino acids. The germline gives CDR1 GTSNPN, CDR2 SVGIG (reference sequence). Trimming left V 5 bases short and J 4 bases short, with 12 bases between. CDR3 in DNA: TGTGCCTGGGCAACAGGGTCAGGAAACACCATATATTTT. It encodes CAWATGSGNTIYF.

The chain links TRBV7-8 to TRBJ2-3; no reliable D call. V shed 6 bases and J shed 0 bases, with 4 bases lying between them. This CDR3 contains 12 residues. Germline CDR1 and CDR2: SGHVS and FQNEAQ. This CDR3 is CASSQSTDTQYF. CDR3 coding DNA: TGTGCCAGCAGTCAGAGCACAGATACGCAGTATTTT.

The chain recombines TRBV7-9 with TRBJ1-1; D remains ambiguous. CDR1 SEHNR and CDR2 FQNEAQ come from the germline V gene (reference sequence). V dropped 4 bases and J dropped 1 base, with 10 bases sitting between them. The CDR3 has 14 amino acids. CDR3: CASSSLRPNTEAFF. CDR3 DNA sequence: TGTGCCAGCAGCTCCCTACGGCCGAACACTGAAGCTTTCTTT.

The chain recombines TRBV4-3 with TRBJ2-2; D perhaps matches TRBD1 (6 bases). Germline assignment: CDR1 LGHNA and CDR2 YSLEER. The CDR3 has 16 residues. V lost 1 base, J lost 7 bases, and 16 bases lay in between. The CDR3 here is CASSQGLGQGNGELFF. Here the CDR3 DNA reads TGCGCCAGCAGCCAAGGCCTGGGGCAGGGGAACGGGGAGCTGTTTTTT.

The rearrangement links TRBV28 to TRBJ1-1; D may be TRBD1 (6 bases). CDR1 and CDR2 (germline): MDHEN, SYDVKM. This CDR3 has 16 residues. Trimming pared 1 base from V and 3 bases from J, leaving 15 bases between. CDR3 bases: TGTGCCAGCAGTTTATTCCAGGGGAGGTCAGACACTGAAGCTTTCTTT. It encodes CASSLFQGRSDTEAFF.

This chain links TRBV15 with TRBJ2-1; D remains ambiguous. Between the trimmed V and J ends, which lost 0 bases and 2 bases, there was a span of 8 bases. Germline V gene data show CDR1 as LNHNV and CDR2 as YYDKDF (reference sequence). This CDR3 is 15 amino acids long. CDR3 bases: TGTGCCACCAGCAGAGATGTAGAGACCTACAATGAGCAGTTCTTC. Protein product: CATSRDVETYNEQFF.

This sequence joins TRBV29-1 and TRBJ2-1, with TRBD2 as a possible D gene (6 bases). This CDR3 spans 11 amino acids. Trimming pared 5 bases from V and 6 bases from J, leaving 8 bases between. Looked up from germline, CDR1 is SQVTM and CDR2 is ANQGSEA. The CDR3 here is CSVPSVNEQFF. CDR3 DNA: TGCAGCGTTCCTAGCGTCAATGAGCAGTTCTTC.

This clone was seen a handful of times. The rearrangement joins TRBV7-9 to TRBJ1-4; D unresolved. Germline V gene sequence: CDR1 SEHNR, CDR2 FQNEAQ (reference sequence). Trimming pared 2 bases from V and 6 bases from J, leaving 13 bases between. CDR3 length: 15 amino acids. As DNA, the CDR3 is TGTGCCAGCAGCTTACGGGGTCAAACGGATGAAAAACTGTTTTTT. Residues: CASSLRGQTDEKLFF.

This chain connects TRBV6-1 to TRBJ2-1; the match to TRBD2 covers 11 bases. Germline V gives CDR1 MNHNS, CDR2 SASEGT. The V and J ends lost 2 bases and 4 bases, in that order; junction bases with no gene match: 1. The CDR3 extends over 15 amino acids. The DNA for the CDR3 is TGTGCCAGCAGTGAACTAGCGGGAGGATACAATGAGCAGTTCTTC. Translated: CASSELAGGYNEQFF.

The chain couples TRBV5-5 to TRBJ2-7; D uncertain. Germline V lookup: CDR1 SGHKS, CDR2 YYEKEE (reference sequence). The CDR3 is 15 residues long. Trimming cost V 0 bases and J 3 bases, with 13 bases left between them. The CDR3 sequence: CASSLAVRINYEQYF. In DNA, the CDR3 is TGTGCCAGCAGCTTGGCCGTACGGATAAACTACGAGCAGTACTTC. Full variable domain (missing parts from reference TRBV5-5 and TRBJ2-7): DAGVTQSPTHLIKTRGQQVTLRCSPISGHKSVSWYQQVLGQGPQFIFQYYEKEERGRGNFPDRFSARQFPNYSSELNVNALLLGDSALYLCASSLAVRINYEQYFGPGTRLTVT.

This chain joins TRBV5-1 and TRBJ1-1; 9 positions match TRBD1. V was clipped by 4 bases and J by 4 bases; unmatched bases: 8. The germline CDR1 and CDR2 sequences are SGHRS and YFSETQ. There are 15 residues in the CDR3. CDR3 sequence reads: CASSGNLGQGTEAFF. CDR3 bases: TGCGCCAGCAGCGGAAACCTGGGACAGGGCACTGAAGCTTTCTTT.

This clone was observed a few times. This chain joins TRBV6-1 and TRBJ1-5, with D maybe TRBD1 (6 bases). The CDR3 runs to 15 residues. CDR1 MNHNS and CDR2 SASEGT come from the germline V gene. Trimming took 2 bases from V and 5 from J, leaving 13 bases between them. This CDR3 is CASSEQGLGYQPQHF. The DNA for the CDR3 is TGTGCCAGCAGTGAACAGGGGCTCGGGTATCAGCCCCAGCATTTT.

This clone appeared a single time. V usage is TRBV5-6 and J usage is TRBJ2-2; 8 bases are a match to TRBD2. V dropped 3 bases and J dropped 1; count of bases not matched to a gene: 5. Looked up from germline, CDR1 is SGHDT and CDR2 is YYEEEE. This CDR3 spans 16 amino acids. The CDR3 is CASSSNSGKNTGELFF. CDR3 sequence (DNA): TGTGCCAGCAGCTCAAATAGCGGGAAGAACACCGGGGAGCTGTTTTTT.

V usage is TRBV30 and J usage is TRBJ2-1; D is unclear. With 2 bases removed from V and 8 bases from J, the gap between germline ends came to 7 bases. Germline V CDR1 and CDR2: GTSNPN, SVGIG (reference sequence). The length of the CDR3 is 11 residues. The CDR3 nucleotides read TGTGCCTGGAGTACTCGGGATGAGCAGTTCTTC. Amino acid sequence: CAWSTRDEQFF.

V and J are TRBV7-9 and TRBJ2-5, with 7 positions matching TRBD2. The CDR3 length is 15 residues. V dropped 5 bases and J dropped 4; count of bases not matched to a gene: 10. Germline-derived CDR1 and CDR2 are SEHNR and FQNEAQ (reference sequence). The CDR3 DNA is TGTGCCAGCAGCCCCCGTCGGGGGGTAGGAGAGACCCAGTACTTC. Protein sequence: CASSPRRGVGETQYF.

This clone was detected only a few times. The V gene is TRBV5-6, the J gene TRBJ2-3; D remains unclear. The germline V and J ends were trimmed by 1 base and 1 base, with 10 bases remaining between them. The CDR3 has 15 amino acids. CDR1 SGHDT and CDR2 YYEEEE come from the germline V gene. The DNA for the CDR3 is TGTGCCAGCAGCTTGTCCCCAGTACGCACAGATACGCAGTATTTT. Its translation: CASSLSPVRTDTQYF.

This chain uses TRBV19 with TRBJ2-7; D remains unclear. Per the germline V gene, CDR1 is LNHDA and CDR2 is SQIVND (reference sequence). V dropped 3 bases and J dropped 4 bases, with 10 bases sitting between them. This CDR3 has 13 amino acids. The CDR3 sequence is CASSIRPNYEQYF. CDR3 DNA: TGTGCCAGTAGTATTCGCCCCAATTACGAGCAGTACTTC.

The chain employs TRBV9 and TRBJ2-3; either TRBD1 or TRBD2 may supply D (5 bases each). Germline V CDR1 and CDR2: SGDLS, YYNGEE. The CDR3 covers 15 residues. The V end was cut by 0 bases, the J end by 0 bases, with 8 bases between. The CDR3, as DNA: TGTGCCAGCAGCGTAGAAGGGACCAGCACAGATACGCAGTATTTT. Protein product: CASSVEGTSTDTQYF.

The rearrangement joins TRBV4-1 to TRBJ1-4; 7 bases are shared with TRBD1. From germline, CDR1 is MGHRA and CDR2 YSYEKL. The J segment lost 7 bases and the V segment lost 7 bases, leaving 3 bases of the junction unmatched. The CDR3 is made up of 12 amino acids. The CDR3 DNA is TGCGCCAGCACCGCAGGGGGTGAAAAACTGTTTTTT. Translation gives CASTAGGEKLFF.